Listed below are T cell receptor beta chains from one sample, sequenced in a study of T cell responses to AZD1222 COVID-19 vaccine. Measured with immunoSEQ multiplex PCR; TCRdb has only the in-frame clones, and not every one. The sample has approximately 100,000 clones; more than 75% are singletons. Sequences were derived from peripheral blood, sampled on day 0 of AZD1222 vaccination. The receptors come from an adult in good health. The CDR3 runs from the conserved cysteine through the conserved F or W. D genes are given only for firm matches. Size is omitted from some rows. Given values are once, few, many or a class for expanded clones.

NA,few,TRBJ1-1,TRBV4-3,CASSQDTNTGGLGAFF,TGCGCCAGCAGCCAAGATACCAATACCGGAGGGCTGGGAGCTTTCTTT
NA,NA,TRBJ2-3,TRBV5-1,CASSLDRSTDTQYF,TGCGCCAGCAGCTTGGATCGGTCCACAGATACGCAGTATTTT
NA,NA,TRBJ2-1,TRBV28,CASSFRVPNEQFF,TGTGCCAGCAGTTTCAGGGTCCCCAATGAGCAGTTCTTC
NA,NA,TRBJ2-1,TRBV3-1/TRBV3-2,CASRGSWRDEQFF,TGTGCCAGCAGAGGGTCCTGGAGGGATGAGCAGTTCTTC
TRBD1,NA,TRBJ2-7,TRBV5-1,CASSWGTGSYEQYF,TGCGCCAGCAGCTGGGGGACAGGGTCGTACGAGCAGTACTTC
NA,NA,TRBJ2-2,TRBV28,CASSSGETGELFF,TGTGCCAGCAGTTCAGGGGAAACCGGGGAGCTGTTTTTT
NA,NA,TRBJ1-1,TRBV9,CASNVGPGTEAFF,TGTGCCAGTAACGTTGGACCTGGCACTGAAGCTTTCTTT
NA,NA,TRBJ1-1,TRBV11-3,CASSLGAGNTEAFF,TGTGCCAGCAGCTTAGGCGCGGGGAACACTGAAGCTTTCTTT
NA,NA,TRBJ2-5,TRBV18,CASSTDREGAQYF,TGTGCCAGCTCAACTGACAGGGAGGGGGCCCAGTACTTC
TRBD2,NA,TRBJ2-2,TRBV19,CASKKRERTGELFF,TGTGCCAGTAAAAAGCGGGAGAGAACCGGGGAGCTGTTTTTT
NA,NA,TRBJ2-5,TRBV3-1/TRBV3-2,CASSQGGLGGETQYF,TGTGCCAGCAGCCAAGGGGGGTTGGGAGGAGAGACCCAGTACTTC
NA,few,TRBJ2-1,TRBV24-1,CATSDVQGRRTNEQFF,TGTGCCACCAGTGATGTTCAGGGCAGGCGAACTAATGAGCAGTTCTTC
NA,NA,TRBJ2-3,TRBV5-1,CASSSAVALRDTQYF,TGCGCCAGCAGCTCGGCGGTCGCTCTGCGAGATACGCAGTATTTT
NA,NA,TRBJ1-6,TRBV6-2/TRBV6-3,CASSLQGYGSPLHF,TGTGCCAGCAGTCTCCAGGGGTATGGTTCACCCCTCCACTTT
NA,few,TRBJ2-5,TRBV5-1,CASSSRPREYQETQYF,TGCGCCAGCAGCTCAAGGCCCCGGGAATACCAAGAGACCCAGTACTTC
NA,NA,TRBJ2-2,TRBV5-1,CASSPGTTGELFF,TGCGCCAGCAGCCCGGGGACAACCGGGGAGCTGTTTTTT
TRBD2,few,TRBJ2-7,TRBV6-5,CASSPIAGRAYEQYF,TGTGCCAGCAGTCCAATAGCGGGAAGGGCCTACGAGCAGTACTTC
TRBD2,NA,TRBJ2-7,TRBV5-1,CASSREGLAVYEQYF,TGCGCCAGCAGCCGGGAGGGACTAGCGGTGTACGAGCAGTACTTC
NA,NA,TRBJ2-5,TRBV7-2,CASSSKGGTRETQYF,TGTGCCAGCAGCTCCAAGGGCGGGACACGGGAGACCCAGTACTTC
NA,NA,TRBJ1-1,TRBV6-5,CASRVGLGRTEAFF,TGTGCCAGCAGAGTAGGGCTCGGCCGCACTGAAGCTTTCTTT
NA,NA,TRBJ2-1,TRBV19,CASSIPQGVSYNEQFF,TGTGCCAGTAGTATTCCACAGGGAGTCTCCTACAATGAGCAGTTCTTC
TRBD1,once,TRBJ1-4,TRBV19,CASKRGTATNEKLFF,TGTGCCAGTAAGCGGGGGACAGCAACTAATGAAAAACTGTTTTTT
NA,NA,TRBJ1-3,TRBV6-5,CASLSDSGNTIYF,TGTGCCAGTCTATCGGACTCTGGAAACACCATATATTTT
TRBD2,NA,TRBJ2-1,TRBV5-1,CASSLAGTSGRSANEQFF,TGCGCCAGCAGCTTAGCCGGGACTAGCGGGAGATCTGCCAATGAGCAGTTCTTC
NA,NA,TRBJ1-3,TRBV25-1,CASSETGARNTIYF,TGTGCCAGCAGTGAAACGGGGGCCAGAAACACCATATATTTT
NA,NA,TRBJ2-2,TRBV5-5,CASSLQGSNTGELFF,TGTGCCAGCAGCTTACAGGGATCGAACACCGGGGAGCTGTTTTTT
NA,NA,TRBJ1-5,TRBV28,CASSSTQPQHF,TGTGCCAGCAGTTCCACCCAGCCCCAGCATTTT
TRBD1,NA,TRBJ2-7,TRBV29-1,CSVGGQGAYEQYF,TGCAGCGTTGGGGGACAGGGGGCCTACGAGCAGTACTTC
NA,NA,TRBJ1-1,TRBV11-2,CASSLGGVEAFF,TGTGCCAGCAGCTTAGGGGGAGTTGAAGCTTTCTTT
TRBD1,NA,TRBJ1-1,TRBV7-8,CASSPGTANQNTEAFF,TGTGCCAGCAGCCCCGGGACAGCTAATCAAAACACTGAAGCTTTCTTT
NA,NA,TRBJ2-1,TRBV4-3,CASSKDLGSYNEQFF,TGCGCCAGCAGCAAGGACCTGGGCTCCTACAATGAGCAGTTCTTC
NA,NA,TRBJ1-3,TRBV4-3,CASSQESGNTIYF,TGCGCCAGCAGCCAAGAGTCTGGAAACACCATATATTTT
NA,NA,TRBJ1-3,TRBV4-2,CASSQFQARRSGNTIYF,TGTGCCAGCAGCCAATTCCAAGCCAGGAGGTCTGGAAACACCATATATTTT
NA,NA,TRBJ2-5,TRBV2,CASSDDSLETQYF,TGTGCCAGCAGTGATGACAGTTTAGAGACCCAGTACTTC
TRBD1,NA,TRBJ2-1,TRBV4-1,CASRLTGGEQFF,TGCGCCAGCAGACTGACAGGGGGGGAGCAGTTCTTC
NA,NA,TRBJ1-3,TRBV18,CASSPSGTHSGNTIYF,TGTGCCAGCTCACCGTCCGGGACCCACTCTGGAAACACCATATATTTT
NA,NA,TRBJ1-3,TRBV21-1,CASSKAKGQGAFNSGNTIYF,TGTGCCAGCAGCAAAGCGAAGGGACAGGGGGCATTCAACTCTGGAAACACCATATATTTT
NA,NA,TRBJ1-5,TRBV28,CASSLKGRRYHF,TGTGCCAGCAGTTTAAAGGGCAGGCGTTATCATTTT
TRBD1,once,TRBJ2-5,TRBV19,CASSGNRGFQETQYF,TGTGCCAGTAGTGGGAACAGGGGATTCCAAGAGACCCAGTACTTC
NA,NA,TRBJ2-1,TRBV9,CASSSNWGQLVAGEQFF,TGTGCCAGCAGCTCCAACTGGGGGCAATTGGTCGCGGGTGAGCAGTTCTTC
NA,NA,TRBJ2-7,TRBV25-1,CASEGFSYEQYF,TGTGCCAGTGAGGGATTCTCCTACGAGCAGTACTTC
NA,NA,TRBJ2-1,TRBV7-2,CASSLATSSYNEQFF,TGTGCCAGCAGCTTGGCGACGAGCTCCTACAATGAGCAGTTCTTC
NA,NA,TRBJ2-1,TRBV29-1,CSVGDNEQFF,TGCAGCGTTGGGGACAATGAGCAGTTCTTC